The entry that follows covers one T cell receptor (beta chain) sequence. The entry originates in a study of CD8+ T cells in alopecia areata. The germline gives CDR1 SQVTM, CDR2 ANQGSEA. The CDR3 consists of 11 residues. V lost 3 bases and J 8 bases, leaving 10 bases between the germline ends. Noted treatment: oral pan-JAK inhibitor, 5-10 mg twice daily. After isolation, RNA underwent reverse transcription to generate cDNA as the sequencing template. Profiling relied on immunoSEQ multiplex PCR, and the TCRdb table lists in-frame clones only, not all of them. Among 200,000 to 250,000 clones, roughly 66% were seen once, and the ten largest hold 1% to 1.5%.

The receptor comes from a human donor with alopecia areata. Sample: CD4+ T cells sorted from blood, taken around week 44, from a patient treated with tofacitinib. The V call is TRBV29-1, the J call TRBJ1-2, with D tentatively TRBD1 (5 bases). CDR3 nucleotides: TGCAGCGTTGATGGAGGGGTGGGCTACACCTTC. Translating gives CSVDGGVGYTF. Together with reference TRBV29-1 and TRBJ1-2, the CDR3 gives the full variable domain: SAVISQKPSRDICQRGTSLTIQCQVDSQVTMMFWYRQQPGQSLTLIATANQGSEATYESGFVIDKFPISRPNLTFSTLTVSNMSPEDSSIYLCSVDGGVGYTFGSGTRLTVV.